This T cell receptor (beta chain) was recovered during a study of blood T cells in healthy people across ages. This clonotype was seen ten or more times. Its antigen is unknown. Overall study results and limits: Long-lived donors exceeded aged donors in naive CD4+ cells and diversity.

Healthy Caucasian individuals from Russia aged about 6 to 95 were enrolled as donors. Samples had at least 6 million PBMCs isolated from them. Using a J-beta primer mix together with a sample-barcoded 5' primer, a second PCR was run for roughly 6 to 12 cycles. TCRdb reprocessed the 5' RACE reads with MiXCR, giving one entry per CDR3 protein. The sample consists of about 800,000 distinct CDR3 sequences, 55% to 70% of them appearing once. The sequenced sample was blood. This receptor was obtained from a man aged 25-40 years in good health.

CDR3: CASSLAVGALYNEQFF. The CDR3 nucleotides are TGTGCCAGCAGCTTGGCCGTTGGGGCCCTCTACAATGAGCAGTTCTTC. The chain uses TRBV5-5 and TRBJ2-1; D is possibly TRBD1 (5 bases). Per germline, CDR1 SGHKS and CDR2 YYEKEE (reference sequence). This CDR3 has 16 residues. V was clipped by 0 bases and J by 3 bases, with 13 bases between them. The full variable domain, completed using reference TRBV5-5 and TRBJ2-1, is DAGVTQSPTHLIKTRGQQVTLRCSPISGHKSVSWYQQVLGQGPQFIFQYYEKEERGRGNFPDRFSARQFPNYSSELNVNALLLGDSALYLCASSLAVGALYNEQFFGPGTRLTVL.